Listed below are T cell receptor beta chains from one sample, sequenced in a study of cytomegalovirus exposure and HLA in healthy donors. The assay was immunoSEQ multiplex PCR, and TCRdb's table has in-frame clones only and misses some. The data contain about 130,000 clones, around two thirds of them singletons. Sequencing was done on a sample of PBMCs. Source of these receptors: a woman in her fifties or sixties in good health and CMV-seropositive. Both conserved end residues are part of each CDR3. D genes are given only for firm matches. Clone size, where shown, is once, few, many, or a class for clones that have expanded.

-,TRBJ2-2,-,TRBV25-1,TGTGCCAGCAAGCGGCAGAACACCGGGGAGCTGTTTTTT,CASKRQNTGELFF
-,TRBJ1-1,TRBD1,TRBV5-6,TGTGCCAGCAGCAGAGGACAGGGGGCTTTCTTT,CASSRGQGAFF
few,TRBJ1-5,-,TRBV6-5,TGTGCCAGCAGTTCCCTGAGGTCTCTAAATCAGCCCCAGCATTTT,CASSSLRSLNQPQHF
-,TRBJ2-3,-,TRBV9,TGTGCCAGCAGCGTAGGTAGCGGACGCACAGATACGCAGTATTTT,CASSVGSGRTDTQYF
-,TRBJ2-2,TRBD2,TRBV5-6,TGTGCCAGCAGCTTGCGTCGGGGCGGGAGGGGCAGCGGGGAGCTGTTTTTT,CASSLRRGGRGSGELFF
medium-sized,TRBJ1-5,-,TRBV5-6,TGTGCCAGCAGCAATTGGGAGACAGGACAGCCCCAGCATTTT,CASSNWETGQPQHF
-,TRBJ2-7,-,TRBV7-9,TGTGCCAGCAGCTTAGCTACAGGGGGGGTGGGCGAGCAGTACTTC,CASSLATGGVGEQYF
-,TRBJ2-4,TRBD1,TRBV28,TGTGCCAGCAGCCCTACGAGTGACAGGGGAGGCAACATTCAGTACTTC,CASSPTSDRGGNIQYF
-,TRBJ2-7,-,TRBV5-1,TGCGCCAGCAGCTTGGAAGGTTCTGCCCCTAGAGAGCAGTACTTC,CASSLEGSAPREQYF
-,TRBJ1-5,-,TRBV19,TGTGCCAGTAGTAGAAACTTAAATCAGCCCCAGCATTTT,CASSRNLNQPQHF
-,TRBJ2-1,-,TRBV7-9,TGTGCCAGCAGCTTAGCGCAGGGTCTTTACAATGAGCAGTTCTTC,CASSLAQGLYNEQFF
-,TRBJ2-5,TRBD1,TRBV7-7,TGTGCTAGCAGCCGGACAGGGCTCAAAGAGACCCAGTACTTC,CASSRTGLKETQYF
-,TRBJ2-7,TRBD2,TRBV5-1,TGCGCCAGCAGCTTCACTAGCGGGATTAGCTCCTACGAGCAGTACTTC,CASSFTSGISSYEQYF
-,TRBJ2-3,TRBD2,TRBV7-2,TGTGCCAGCAGAGGACTAGCGGGAGGTACGCAGTATTTT,CASRGLAGGTQYF
-,TRBJ1-1,-,TRBV5-6,TGTGCCAGCAGCTCTGGACTGGCTGAAGCTTTCTTT,CASSSGLAEAFF
-,TRBJ2-3,TRBD2,TRBV25-1,TGTGCCAGCACCGCGGGAGTAGCGGATACGCAGTATTTT,CASTAGVADTQYF
-,TRBJ1-1,TRBD1,TRBV5-4,TGTGCCAGCAGAAACAGGGGCGACACTGAAGCTTTCTTT,CASRNRGDTEAFF
-,TRBJ2-7,TRBD2,TRBV4-2,TGTGCCAGCAGCCACACTAGCGGGAAACCCTCCTACGAGCAGTACTTC,CASSHTSGKPSYEQYF
-,TRBJ1-2,-,TRBV30,TGTGCCTGGAGTATAAAGGGGCCCTATGGCTACACCTTC,CAWSIKGPYGYTF
-,TRBJ2-5,-,TRBV2,TGTGCCAGCAGTGACCCGGGGGTGGTAGAGACCCAGTACTTC,CASSDPGVVETQYF
-,TRBJ2-7,-,TRBV6-5,TGTGCCAGCTCCCGGACAGTGGGCTACGAGCAGTACTTC,CASSRTVGYEQYF
once,TRBJ1-5,-,TRBV7-8,TGTGCCAGCAGCTTAACTACAAGCAATCAGCCCCAGCATTTT,CASSLTTSNQPQHF
few,TRBJ1-1,-,TRBV4-1,TGCGCCAGCAGCCAAGTTCTCCCAGGCACTGAAGCTTTCTTT,CASSQVLPGTEAFF
-,TRBJ1-1,-,TRBV4-2,TGTGCCAGCAGCCAAGAGTTAAGGACAGCTAAAGCTTTCTTT,CASSQELRTAKAFF
-,TRBJ1-2,-,TRBV21-1,TGTGCCAGCAGCAAAGTAAGAGCTAACTATGGCTACACCTTC,CASSKVRANYGYTF
few,TRBJ1-1,TRBD1,TRBV28,TGTGCCAGCACTCCCCCGACAGGGAGCACTGAAGCTTTCTTT,CASTPPTGSTEAFF
-,TRBJ2-2,TRBD1,TRBV9,TGTGCCAGCAGCGAGGGGGCGGGTCCCGGGGAGCTGTTTTTT,CASSEGAGPGELFF
-,TRBJ1-1,TRBD1,TRBV10-2,TGCGCCAGCAGTGAGTCGACAGGGGGGGACACTGAAGCTTTCTTT,CASSESTGGDTEAFF
-,TRBJ2-5,TRBD2,TRBV2,TGTGCCAGAACGGGACTAGCGGGAGTTGGGACGTACCAAGAGACCCAGTACTTC,CARTGLAGVGTYQETQYF
-,TRBJ2-3,TRBD2,TRBV10-3,TGTGCCATCAGTGATGGATCCACTAGCGGGAGGGTCACAGATACGCAGTATTTT,CAISDGSTSGRVTDTQYF
-,TRBJ2-3,TRBD2,TRBV2,TGTGCCAGCAGTGAGAATAGCGGGAGAACAGATACGCAGTATTTT,CASSENSGRTDTQYF
-,TRBJ1-1,-,TRBV6-6,TGTGCCAGCAGTTACCCCAGCGGGACCTTAAACACTGAAGCTTTCTTT,CASSYPSGTLNTEAFF
-,TRBJ2-7,-,TRBV27,TGTGCCAGCAGCCCCCCGGGGTCGAGCTCCTACGAGCAGTACTTC,CASSPPGSSSYEQYF
-,TRBJ1-5,-,TRBV5-5,TGTGCCAGCAGCCACGACAACAATCAGCCCCAGCATTTT,CASSHDNNQPQHF
-,TRBJ2-3,TRBD1,TRBV7-3,TGTGCCAGCAGCACTCAGGGGGCCCGACCTACAGATACGCAGTATTTT,CASSTQGARPTDTQYF
once,TRBJ2-7,TRBD1,TRBV5-4,TGTGCCAGCAGCACTAGACAGGGGACGGGGTCCGAGCAGTACTTC,CASSTRQGTGSEQYF
-,TRBJ1-1,-,TRBV6-1,TGTGCCAGCAGTGTGGGAGTGGTAAGACTGGACACTGAAGCTTTCTTT,CASSVGVVRLDTEAFF
-,TRBJ2-7,-,TRBV18,TGTGCCAGCTCACCACAAGGGGCCTACGAGCAGTACTTC,CASSPQGAYEQYF
few,TRBJ1-4,TRBD1,TRBV2,TGTGCCAGTCAAACAGGGACAGGGGCTGAAAAACTGTTTTTT,CASQTGTGAEKLFF
-,TRBJ2-7,-,TRBV5-1,TGCGCCAGCAGCTTGGACAACTACTACGAGCAGTACTTC,CASSLDNYYEQYF
-,TRBJ1-5,-,TRBV7-9,TGTGCCAGCACCTCGACGGGGGGGAACCAGCCCCAGCATTTT,CASTSTGGNQPQHF
-,TRBJ2-1,-,TRBV2,TGTGCCAGCAGTATAGACAATGAGCAGTTCTTC,CASSIDNEQFF
few,TRBJ1-5,-,TRBV5-1,TGCGCCAGCAGCTCCACGCCCGAGAATCAGCCCCAGCATTTT,CASSSTPENQPQHF
-,TRBJ1-5,TRBD1,TRBV27,TGTGCCAGCAGTTTATACCGGACAGGGTTGCCCCAGCATTTT,CASSLYRTGLPQHF
-,TRBJ1-2,TRBD1,TRBV19,TGTGCCAGTAGTTTCCGACAGGGGGCTGCATACTATGGCTACACCTTC,CASSFRQGAAYYGYTF
-,TRBJ1-2,-,TRBV28,TGTGCCAGCAGTCTAATTGGACTTCCGCGGCGGGGCTTC,CASSLIGLPRRGF